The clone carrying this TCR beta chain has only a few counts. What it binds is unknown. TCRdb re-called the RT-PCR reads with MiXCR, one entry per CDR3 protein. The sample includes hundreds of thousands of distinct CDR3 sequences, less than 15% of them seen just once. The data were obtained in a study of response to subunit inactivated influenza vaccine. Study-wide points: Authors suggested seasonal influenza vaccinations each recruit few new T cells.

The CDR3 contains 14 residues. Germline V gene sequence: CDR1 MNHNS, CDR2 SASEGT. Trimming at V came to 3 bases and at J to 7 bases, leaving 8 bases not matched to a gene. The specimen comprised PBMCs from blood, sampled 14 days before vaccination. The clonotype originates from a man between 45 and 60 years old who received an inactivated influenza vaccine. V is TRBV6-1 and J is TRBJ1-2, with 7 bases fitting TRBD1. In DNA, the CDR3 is TGTGCCAGCAGTGATCTTCTAGGGGGCGCTGGCTACACCTTC. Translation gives CASSDLLGGAGYTF.